This T cell receptor (beta chain) was sequenced during a study of T cells after somatic rescue of genetic block. Using immunoSEQ multiplex PCR, the repertoire was profiled, and TCRdb retains in-frame clones only, with some absent. Of roughly 11,000 clones in the sample, 78% are singletons; the top ten hold roughly 8.5%. Germline lookup yields CDR1 SGHRS and CDR2 YFSETQ. The CDR3 sequence is 14 residues long. The V end was cut by 1 base, the J end by 3 bases, with 11 bases between. Sequencing used peripheral blood mononuclear cells (PBMCs). This TCR was sampled from a boy aged 5-17 years. This chain links TRBV5-1 with TRBJ2-7, with D unclear. CDR3 sequence (DNA): TGCGCCAGCAGCTTGACGGCAACTTTCTACGAGCAGTACTTC. It is translated as CASSLTATFYEQYF.